Shown below are 30 T cell receptor beta chains from a single sample sequenced in a study of T cells in Graves' hyperthyroidism and ophthalmopathy. Amplified TCR beta CDR3 regions came from RNA transcripts. Carried out on the TCR CDR3, a first-round RT-PCR used the HTBI primer set. TCRdb itself ran the multiplex PCR reads through MiXCR, one entry per CDR3 protein. The profile shows around 570,000 distinct CDR3 sequences, about 20% of them singletons. Material for sequencing was blood. Receptors originate from a man aged 40-50 years with Graves' ophthalmopathy.

This rearrangement joins TRBV29-1 to TRBJ2-1; D not resolved. Germline CDR1 SQVTM, CDR2 ANQGSEA. This CDR3 region has 12 residues. The CDR3, as DNA: TGCATGGCTTTACAGTCCTACAATGAGCAGTTCTTC. This gives the protein CMALQSYNEQFF.

This clonotype occurred a few times. The rearrangement links TRBV10-3 to TRBJ2-5; TRBD1 might be the D (6 bases). Germline CDR1 and CDR2: ENHRY and SYGVKD. This CDR3 region has 14 residues. Trimming took off 6 bases at V and 4 bases at J, with 15 bases between the two ends. Here the CDR3 reads CAIRGAGSGETQYF. As DNA, the CDR3 is TGTGCCATCAGGGGGGCAGGGTCCGGAGAGACCCAGTACTTC.

With regard to this clonotype: This may be a read error: a much more frequent sequence differs by one nucleotide. The V and J genes are TRBV2 and TRBJ1-1; D call uncertain. The germline V and J ends were trimmed by 5 bases and 8 bases, with 9 bases remaining between them. There are 11 residues in the CDR3. Germline loops: CDR1 SNHLY, CDR2 FYNNEI. CDR3 region: CASSSQREAFF. The CDR3 coding sequence is TGTGCCAGCAGTTCACAGAGAGAAGCTTTCTTT.

This clonotype was counted ten times or more. The chain carries TRBV5-1 and TRBJ2-1; weak D call: TRBD2 (6 bases). The germline V gene has CDR1 SGHRS and CDR2 YFSETQ. The CDR3 spans 12 residues. V was shortened by 5 bases and J by 12 bases, with 15 bases between the two germline ends. This CDR3 is CASRSGGLGQFF. The CDR3 bases are TGCGCCAGCAGATCAGGAGGGTTGGGGCAGTTCTTC. Full variable domain (missing parts from reference TRBV5-1 and TRBJ2-1): KAGVTQTPRYLIKTRGQQVTLSCSPISGHRSVSWYQQTPGQGLQFLFEYFSETQRNKGNFPGRFSGRQFSNSRSEMNVSTLELGDSALYLCASRSGGLGQFFGPGTRLTVL.

The rearrangement uses TRBV5-1 and TRBJ1-1; tentatively, D is TRBD1 (6 bases). V shed 3 bases and J shed 2 bases, with 14 bases lying between them. CDR1 is SGHRS, CDR2 YFSETQ, per germline. CDR3 length: 15 residues. CDR3 nucleotide sequence: TGCGCCAGCAGCTGGCGGGGGGCACCAAACACTGAAGCTTTCTTT. Encoded protein: CASSWRGAPNTEAFF.

This clonotype was detected ten times or more. The chain recombines TRBV27 with TRBJ2-7, with D perhaps TRBD2 (6 bases). The CDR3 totals 15 residues. Trimming took off 5 bases at V and 3 bases at J, with 17 bases between the two ends. The germline CDR1 and CDR2 sequences are MNHEY and SMNVEV (reference sequence). In DNA form, the CDR3 reads TGTGCCAGCAGTGGTACGGGGAGGTTTGGCTACGAGCAGTACTTC. This translates into CASSGTGRFGYEQYF.

This clonotype was recorded at least ten times. This chain uses TRBV30 with TRBJ2-3, with 10 bases identical to TRBD2. Germline V gene lookup returns CDR1 GTSNPN and CDR2 SVGIG (reference sequence). CDR3 size: 13 residues. Trimming took 3 bases from V and 3 from J; bases not matched to a gene: 0. The CDR3 sequence: CAWRLAGTDTQYF. The CDR3 DNA sequence: TGTGCCTGGAGACTAGCGGGGACAGATACGCAGTATTTT.

This clonotype occurred a few times. The chain carries TRBV30 and TRBJ2-5; TRBD1 aligns across 8 bases. The CDR3 sequence is 12 residues long. Per the germline V gene, CDR1 is GTSNPN and CDR2 is SVGIG (reference sequence). The ends lost 7 bases at V and 5 bases at J; junction bases unmatched: 6. The CDR3 protein is CASGQGRETQYF. The CDR3 nucleotides read TGTGCCTCAGGACAGGGTCGGGAGACCCAGTACTTC.

This clonotype was observed many times. J is TRBJ2-7 and V is TRBV5-1; TRBD2 matches at 15 bases. V gave up 4 bases and J gave up 0 bases; unmatched junction bases: 5. In germline, CDR1 is SGHRS, CDR2 YFSETQ. There are 17 residues in the CDR3. The CDR3 coding sequence is TGCGCCAGCAGCACGGGACTAGCGGGAGGCCGCTCCTACGAGCAGTACTTC. It encodes CASSTGLAGGRSYEQYF.

The chain uses TRBV11-2 and TRBJ2-1; D is possibly TRBD1 or TRBD2 (5 bases each). From germline, CDR1 is SGHAT and CDR2 FQNNGV. The V gene lost 6 bases and the J gene lost 5 bases, with 14 bases spanning the gap. CDR3 length: 14 amino acids. CDR3 sequence: CASSTGTFNNEQFF. The CDR3 bases are TGTGCCAGCAGTACCGGGACCTTCAACAATGAGCAGTTCTTC.

This clonotype has a count of ten or more. The chain uses TRBV11-2 and TRBJ1-2; the D is unclear. V was clipped by 5 bases and J by 0 bases, with 10 bases between them. This CDR3 has 14 amino acids. CDR1 and CDR2 (germline): SGHAT, FQNNGV. The CDR3 region has the DNA TGTGCCAGCAGCCTAACAGTCGCTAACTATGGCTACACCTTC. It yields the protein CASSLTVANYGYTF.

Regarding this clonotype: A single base separates this from a much larger clone, so it may be a read error. This sequence joins TRBV19 and TRBJ2-3, with 7 nucleotides matching TRBD1. V gave up 10 bases and J gave up 0 bases; unmatched junction bases: 4. The germline CDR1 and CDR2 sequences are LNHDA and SQIVND (reference sequence). The CDR3 contains 13 residues. Written as DNA, the CDR3 is TGTGCCACCCGGGACAGTAGCACAGATACGCAGTATTTT. Translating gives CATRDSSTDTQYF.

The table lists this clonotype with a few counts. The chain is built from TRBV7-2 and TRBJ1-2; D ambiguous. This CDR3 region has 13 residues. V was pared by 1 base and J by 3 bases, with 6 bases between. CDR1 SGHTA and CDR2 FQGNSA come from the germline V gene. In DNA, the CDR3 is TGTGCCAGCAGCTTAGACACAGACTATGGCTACACCTTC. Its translation is CASSLDTDYGYTF.

The chain recombines TRBV13 with TRBJ2-5, with 7 bases matching TRBD1. This CDR3 is 13 amino acids long. Trimming at V came to 4 bases and at J to 4 bases, leaving 3 bases not matched to a gene. Germline loops: CDR1 PRHDT, CDR2 FYEKMQ (reference sequence). CDR3 coding DNA: TGTGCCAGCAGCTACAGGGGAACAGAGACCCAGTACTTC. Amino acid sequence: CASSYRGTETQYF.

This sequence joins TRBV19 and TRBJ1-1, with D tentatively TRBD1 (5 bases). The CDR3 has 15 residues. Germline CDR1 LNHDA, CDR2 SQIVND (reference sequence). V was trimmed by 4 bases and J by 7 bases, leaving 19 bases between them. In DNA form, the CDR3 reads TGTGCCAGTAGTACGCTCCGCGGGGGACCTGGTGAAGCTTTCTTT. This translates into CASSTLRGGPGEAFF. Drawing the rest from reference TRBV19 and TRBJ1-1, the complete variable domain is DGGITQSPKYLFRKEGQNVTLSCEQNLNHDAMYWYRQDPGQGLRLIYYSQIVNDFQKGDIAEGYSVSREKKESFPLTVTSAQKNPTAFYLCASSTLRGGPGEAFFGQGTRLTVV.

This clonotype appeared a few times. The J gene is TRBJ1-4, the V gene TRBV14; D may be TRBD1 (6 bases). Trimming cost V 4 bases and J 8 bases, with 17 bases left between them. This CDR3 spans 15 amino acids. CDR1 is SGHDN, CDR2 FVKESK, per germline. DNA of the CDR3: TGTGCCAGCAGCCTTAATACAGGGATGAGGGAAAAACTGTTTTTT. Protein sequence: CASSLNTGMREKLFF. Full variable domain (outside the CDR3, taken from reference TRBV14 and TRBJ1-4): EAGVTQFPSHSVIEKGQTVTLRCDPISGHDNLYWYRRVMGKEIKFLLHFVKESKQDESGMPNNRFLAERTGGTYSTLKVQPAELEDSGVYFCASSLNTGMREKLFFGSGTQLSVL.

This clonotype was detected only a few times. The rearrangement joins TRBV30 to TRBJ2-5, with TRBD2 identical over 9 bases. This CDR3 spans 17 amino acids. Germline V lookup: CDR1 GTSNPN, CDR2 SVGIG (reference sequence). The V gene end was trimmed by 0 bases and the J gene end by 5 bases; junction bases not matched to a gene: 13. For the CDR3, the DNA is TGTGCCTGGAGTGTTCCTATGGGCGGGGGGGCCGCGGAGACCCAGTACTTC. Its protein product is CAWSVPMGGGAAETQYF.

This clonotype has only a few counts. The chain combines TRBV5-1 with TRBJ2-1, with 7 bases lining up with TRBD1. Germline V gene lookup returns CDR1 SGHRS and CDR2 YFSETQ. The CDR3 runs to 16 residues. V lost 4 bases, J lost 3 bases, and 10 bases stayed unmatched. CDR3 sequence (DNA): TGCGCCAGCAGCCCGACCGGGACAGCAAACTACAATGAGCAGTTCTTC. Translated: CASSPTGTANYNEQFF.

The chain combines TRBV7-2 with TRBJ2-7; 7 bases align to TRBD1. The CDR3 is 14 amino acids. CDR1 is SGHTA and CDR2 is FQGNSA in the germline V gene. V shed 8 bases, J shed 1 base, and the junction held 8 bases outside the gene matches. The CDR3 nucleotides read TGTGCCAGCTCCACGGGGACAGCTTCCTACGAGCAGTACTTC. Protein sequence: CASSTGTASYEQYF. The full variable domain, its missing parts supplied by reference TRBV7-2 and TRBJ2-7, is GAGVSQSPSNKVTEKGKDVELRCDPISGHTALYWYRQSLGQGLEFLIYFQGNSAPDKSGLPSDRFSAERTGGSVSTLTIQRTQQEDSAVYLCASSTGTASYEQYFGPGTRLTVT.

This chain uses TRBV5-4 with TRBJ2-7; tentative D call: TRBD1 (5 bases). The V gene lost 3 bases and the J gene lost 3 bases, with 19 bases spanning the gap. Germline CDR1 reads SGHNT; CDR2 reads YYREEE (reference sequence). This CDR3 has 16 residues. The DNA of the CDR3 is TGTGCCAGCAGCTCCCCTAGGGGCAGAGTTCTCTACGAGCAGTACTTC. Its translation: CASSSPRGRVLYEQYF.

Ten or more counts support this clonotype. The chain has TRBV27 and TRBJ2-1; 14 bases line up with TRBD2. The CDR3 runs to 17 residues. After removal of 5 bases from V and 4 bases from J, the junction contained 7 bases not matched to a gene. Germline lookup yields CDR1 MNHEY and CDR2 SMNVEV (reference sequence). This CDR3 is CASSPGLAGDSYNEQFF. CDR3 in DNA: TGTGCCAGCAGTCCGGGACTAGCGGGGGATTCTTACAATGAGCAGTTCTTC.

This clonotype was picked up many times. The chain is built from TRBV29-1 and TRBJ2-3; no definite D call. Looked up from germline, CDR1 is SQVTM and CDR2 is ANQGSEA. The ends were cut back, 3 bases at V and 2 bases at J, with 3 bases in the middle. The length of the CDR3 is 11 residues. CDR3 protein: CSVDFTDTQYF. CDR3 nucleotides: TGCAGCGTTGACTTCACAGATACGCAGTATTTT.

This clonotype was picked up many times. V usage is TRBV7-9 and J usage is TRBJ2-1; a weak D match, TRBD2 (6 bases). This CDR3 has 15 amino acids. CDR1 SEHNR and CDR2 FQNEAQ come from the germline V gene (reference sequence). V was shortened by 5 bases and J by 6 bases, with 17 bases between the two germline ends. The CDR3 loop is CASSPGGGHINEQFF. The CDR3 DNA sequence: TGTGCCAGCAGCCCGGGCGGAGGGCACATCAATGAGCAGTTCTTC.

The rearrangement links TRBV29-1 to TRBJ2-5, with TRBD2 identical over 8 bases. This CDR3 is built from 12 residues. CDR1 and CDR2 from the germline V gene are SQVTM and ANQGSEA. V gave up 5 bases and J gave up 4 bases; unmatched junction bases: 3. CDR3 loop: CSVLSGIETQYF. The CDR3 nucleotides read TGCAGCGTTCTTAGCGGGATAGAGACCCAGTACTTC.

This chain joins TRBV10-3 and TRBJ2-2; TRBD2 matches at 8 bases. The V gene's germline CDR1 is ENHRY and CDR2 SYGVKD. The CDR3 has 14 residues. V was clipped by 8 bases and J by 5 bases; unmatched bases: 7. The CDR3 DNA reads TGTGCCATCTCGACTAGCGCTATAACCGGGGAGCTGTTTTTT. It translates to CAISTSAITGELFF.

V is TRBV25-1 and J is TRBJ2-6; TRBD1 agrees at 9 bases. Unmatched junction bases numbered 5, after V lost 4 bases and J lost 1 base. The CDR3 runs 17 residues. CDR1 and CDR2 (germline): MGHDK, SYGVNS. The CDR3 sequence: CASSVGTGLSGANVLTF. For the CDR3, the DNA is TGTGCCAGCAGTGTCGGGACAGGGCTTTCTGGGGCCAACGTCCTGACTTTC.

This clonotype was counted at least ten times. The chain uses TRBV3-1 and TRBJ2-2; D not certain. Germline assignment: CDR1 LGHDT and CDR2 YNNKEL (reference sequence). The CDR3 is made up of 12 amino acids. V was clipped by 6 bases and J by 6 bases, with 8 bases between them. The DNA for the CDR3 is TGTGCCAGCAGAGTGCAGCCCGGGGAGCTGTTTTTT. This encodes CASRVQPGELFF.

This clonotype was counted between two and nine times. CDR3 bases: TGTGCCAGCCGCTGGGGCGGACAGAACACTGAAGCTTTCTTT. Translated: CASRWGGQNTEAFF. This chain uses TRBV27 with TRBJ1-1; D possibly corresponds to TRBD1 (5 bases). Between the trimmed V and J ends, which lost 8 bases and 1 base, there was a span of 14 bases. This CDR3 region has 14 residues. Germline V gene sequence: CDR1 MNHEY, CDR2 SMNVEV (reference sequence).

The V and J genes are TRBV7-8 and TRBJ2-5, with a possible D match to TRBD1 (6 bases). The germline V gene has CDR1 SGHVS and CDR2 FQNEAQ. V was trimmed by 5 bases and J by 4 bases, leaving 11 bases between them. The CDR3 contains 13 residues. The CDR3 is CASSKQGGETQYF. The DNA for the CDR3 is TGTGCCAGCAGCAAACAAGGGGGAGAGACCCAGTACTTC.

This clonotype was seen only a few times. A read error may produce the germline difference seen at one junction end. The chain recombines TRBV2 with TRBJ2-7; TRBD1 aligns across 10 bases. In germline, CDR1 is SNHLY, CDR2 FYNNEI. CDR3 size: 14 residues. CDR3 DNA sequence: TGTGCCAGCAGTATAATGACAGGGGGCTACGGGCAGTACTTC. Translated: CASSIMTGGYGQYF.